This TCR beta chain originates from a study of blood T cell repertoires in COVID-19. Study at large: Samples of COVID-19 (acute and convalescent) were obtained from the United States, Italy and Spain. From T cells, B-cell-depleted T cells, or PBMCs came the material, which was cDNA or gDNA.

TCRdb's table, derived via immunoSEQ multiplex PCR, lists solely in-frame clones and lacks some. The profile shows about 270,000 clones, around 86% of them singletons. This clone was counted only a few times. Germline-derived CDR1 and CDR2 are MGHRA and YSYEKL. Trimming removed 1 base at V and 5 bases at J, with 12 bases between. The CDR3 loop spans 14 amino acids. This sequence originates from a man aged 40-49 years with active or convalescent COVID-19. The sample taken for sequencing was peripheral blood. The chain links TRBV4-1 to TRBJ2-7; D possibly corresponds to TRBD2 (6 bases). CDR3 in amino acids: CASSQGDFSNEQYF. Here the CDR3 DNA reads TGCGCCAGCAGCCAAGGGGACTTCTCTAACGAGCAGTACTTC.